Listed below are T cell receptor beta chains from one sample, sequenced in a study of early T cells in non-severe SARS-CoV-2 infection. TCRdb reanalysed the 5' RACE reads using MiXCR and keeps one entry per CDR3 protein. The repertoire includes some 71,000 distinct CDR3 sequences, 10% to 12% of them detected once, and about 6% sits in the top ten. The sample consisted of whole blood, taken at baseline. The receptors here all came from an adult who was a healthcare worker with PCR-confirmed SARS-CoV-2 infection or an uninfected control (not recorded which). Both conserved end residues are part of each CDR3. Fields, in order: D gene, V gene, clone size, J gene, CDR3 protein, CDR3 DNA. A D gene is named only where the DNA matches it firmly. Clone size appears in some rows only: once, few, many, or a class for an expanded clone.

.	TRBV12-3/TRBV12-4	many	TRBJ1-1	CASSFWTDTEAFF	TGTGCCAGCAGTTTCTGGACAGACACTGAAGCTTTCTTT
.	TRBV20-1	many	TRBJ2-7	CSARVTGREQYF	TGCAGTGCTAGGGTGACTGGGCGCGAGCAGTACTTC
TRBD2	TRBV5-1	.	TRBJ2-7	CASSFPGGGEQYF	TGCGCCAGCAGCTTCCCCGGGGGGGGAGAGCAGTACTTC
.	TRBV5-1	.	TRBJ1-4	CASSPKVPWGPNEKLFF	TGCGCCAGCAGCCCTAAAGTACCCTGGGGACCTAATGAAAAACTGTTTTTT
.	TRBV11-2	few	TRBJ1-3	CASSRNLRNLGAPGNTIYF	TGTGCCAGCAGCCGCAACCTAAGGAATCTGGGGGCGCCTGGAAACACCATATATTTT
.	TRBV10-3	.	TRBJ2-7	CAISRDGHYEQYF	TGTGCCATCAGCCGGGACGGACACTACGAGCAGTACTTC
.	TRBV12-3/TRBV12-4	few	TRBJ2-1	CASRARDISYNEQFF	TGTGCCAGCAGGGCCCGGGACATTTCCTACAATGAGCAGTTCTTC
TRBD1	TRBV18	few	TRBJ1-1	CASWEGGLNTEAFF	TGTGCCAGCTGGGAAGGGGGCTTGAACACTGAAGCTTTCTTT
.	TRBV5-1	.	TRBJ2-7	CASSLILSGPDMYF	TGCGCCAGCAGCCTGATCTTAAGCGGACCCGACATGTACTTC
TRBD2	TRBV27	.	TRBJ2-3	CASSSRTSRTIDTQYF	TGTGCCAGCAGTTCGCGGACTAGCAGAACAATAGATACGCAGTATTTT
.	TRBV10-2	.	TRBJ2-7	CASGGASSYEQYF	TGCGCCAGCGGCGGTGCGAGCTCCTACGAGCAGTACTTC
TRBD2	TRBV6-2/TRBV6-3	.	TRBJ2-1	CASSLKAGGQNEQFF	TGTGCCAGCAGTTTAAAAGCGGGAGGGCAAAATGAGCAGTTCTTC